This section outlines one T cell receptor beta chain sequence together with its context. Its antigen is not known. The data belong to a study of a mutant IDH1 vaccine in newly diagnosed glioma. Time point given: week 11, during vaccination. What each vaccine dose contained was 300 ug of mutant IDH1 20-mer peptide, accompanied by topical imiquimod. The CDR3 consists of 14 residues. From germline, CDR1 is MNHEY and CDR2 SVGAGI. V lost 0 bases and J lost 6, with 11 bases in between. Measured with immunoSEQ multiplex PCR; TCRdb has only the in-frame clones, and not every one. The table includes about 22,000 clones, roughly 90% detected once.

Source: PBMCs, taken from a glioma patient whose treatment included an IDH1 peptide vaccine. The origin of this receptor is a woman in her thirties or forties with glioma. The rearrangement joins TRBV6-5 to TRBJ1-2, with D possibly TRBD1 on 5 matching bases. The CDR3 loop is CASSYSDMADGYTF. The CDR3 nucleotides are TGTGCCAGCAGTTACTCGGACATGGCGGATGGCTACACCTTC.